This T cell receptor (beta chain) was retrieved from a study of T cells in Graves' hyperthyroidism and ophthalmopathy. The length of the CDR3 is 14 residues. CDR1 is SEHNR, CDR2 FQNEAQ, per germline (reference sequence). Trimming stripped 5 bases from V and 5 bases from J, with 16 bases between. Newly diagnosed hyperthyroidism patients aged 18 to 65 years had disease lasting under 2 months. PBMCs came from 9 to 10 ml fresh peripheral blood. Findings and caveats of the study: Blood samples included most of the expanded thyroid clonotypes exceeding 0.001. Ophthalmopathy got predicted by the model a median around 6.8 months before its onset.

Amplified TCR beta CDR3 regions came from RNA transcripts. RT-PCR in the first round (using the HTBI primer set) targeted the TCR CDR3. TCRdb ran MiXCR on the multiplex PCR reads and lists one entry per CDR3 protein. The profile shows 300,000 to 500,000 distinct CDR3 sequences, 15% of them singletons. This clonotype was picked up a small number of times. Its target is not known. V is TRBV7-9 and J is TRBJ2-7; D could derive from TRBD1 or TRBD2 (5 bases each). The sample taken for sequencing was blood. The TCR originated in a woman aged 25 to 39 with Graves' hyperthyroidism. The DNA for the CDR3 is TGTGCCAGCAGCCCCTATGGGGGTAGGAACGAGCAGTACTTC. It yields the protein CASSPYGGRNEQYF.